The 28 T cell receptor beta chains in this list originate from one sample, sequenced in a study of OX40 agonist ivuxolimab in advanced cancers. Library generation was performed with the immunoSEQ multiplex PCR assay. What TCRdb holds here is the immuneACCESS table cut down to in-frame rearrangements. Part of the clones is not present; checked against another copy, under half of the missing clones reflect an unresolved V gene, and the others are unexplained. The sample includes more than 25,000 clones, with roughly 88% observed a single time. The leading ten clones occupy roughly 27% of the sample. The sequencing here drew on CD4+ or CD8+ T cells sorted from blood, taken in a trial of the OX40 agonist ivuxolimab. All receptors come from an adult with an advanced solid tumor such as melanoma, head and neck, liver or kidney cancer.

This clone came up once. The chain uses TRBV13 and TRBJ2-7, with TRBD1 matching 10 bases. The germline CDR1 and CDR2 sequences are PRHDT and FYEKMQ (reference sequence). Trimming took 6 bases from V and 6 from J; bases not matched to a gene: 8. The CDR3 covers 14 residues. The DNA for the CDR3 is TGTGCCAGCAGTTCCGGGACAGGGGTGACCGAGCAGTACTTC. Protein product: CASSSGTGVTEQYF.

The chain uses TRBV27 and TRBJ2-3; TRBD2 agrees at 7 bases. Germline lookup yields CDR1 MNHEY and CDR2 SMNVEV (reference sequence). V shed 4 bases and J 4 bases; nucleotides not matched to a gene: 2. CDR3 length: 13 amino acids. This chain's CDR3 is CASSYAGADTQYF. DNA for the CDR3: TGTGCCAGCAGTTACGCGGGAGCAGATACGCAGTATTTT.

The V call is TRBV5-1, the J call TRBJ2-1; no definite D call. V shed 3 bases and J shed 5 bases, with 12 bases lying between them. Germline CDR1 and CDR2: SGHRS and YFSETQ. The CDR3 extends over 14 amino acids. CDR3 DNA: TGCGCCAGCAGCTACCTGGGATGGGACAATGAGCAGTTCTTC. Encoded protein: CASSYLGWDNEQFF.

This chain links TRBV9 with TRBJ2-7, with 8 nucleotides matching TRBD1. The germline V gene encodes CDR1 SGDLS and CDR2 YYNGEE. V gave up 4 bases and J gave up 4 bases; unmatched junction bases: 10. The CDR3 sequence is 15 residues long. In DNA, the CDR3 is TGTGCCAGCAGCCCTTTCGGGACAGGAGCTTACGAGCAGTACTTC. This gives the protein CASSPFGTGAYEQYF.

The chain links TRBV7-9 to TRBJ2-7; TRBD2 aligns across 14 bases. The CDR3 is 15 amino acids. Germline V gene data show CDR1 as SEHNR and CDR2 as FQNEAQ (reference sequence). With V trimmed by 5 bases and J by 3 bases, 3 bases remained unmatched. The CDR3 loop is CASSPGLAGVYEQYF. CDR3 coding DNA: TGTGCCAGCAGCCCGGGACTAGCGGGAGTCTACGAGCAGTACTTC. The entire variable domain, with the rest obtained from reference TRBV7-9 and TRBJ2-7, is as follows: DTGVSQNPRHKITKRGQNVTFRCDPISEHNRLYWYRQTLGQGPEFLTYFQNEAQLEKSRLLSDRFSAERPKGSFSTLEIQRTEQGDSAMYLCASSPGLAGVYEQYFGPGTRLTVT.

The chain has TRBV2 and TRBJ2-2; no reliable D call. Trimming removed 2 bases from V and 2 bases from J, with 6 bases in between. The germline CDR1 and CDR2 sequences are SNHLY and FYNNEI. The CDR3 sequence is 14 residues long. The CDR3 reads CASSEQPNTGELFF. The CDR3 nucleotides are TGTGCCAGCAGTGAACAACCAAACACCGGGGAGCTGTTTTTT.

This clone was observed a single time. The J gene is TRBJ2-1, the V gene TRBV6-1, with D maybe TRBD2 (5 bases). Germline V gene data show CDR1 as MNHNS and CDR2 as SASEGT. V shed 5 bases and J shed 10 bases, with 9 bases lying between them. This CDR3 region has 11 residues. The CDR3 protein is CASSYGVEQFF. In DNA form, the CDR3 reads TGTGCCAGCAGTTACGGGGTCGAGCAGTTCTTC.

The chain carries TRBV7-8 and TRBJ2-1, with TRBD2 identical over 7 bases. V lost 0 bases and J lost 10; bases outside the gene matches: 12. Germline V gene lookup returns CDR1 SGHVS and CDR2 FQNEAQ. The CDR3 has 16 amino acids. The CDR3 reads CASSLARGGGGFEQFF. CDR3 DNA: TGTGCCAGCAGCTTAGCGCGGGGCGGGGGAGGCTTCGAGCAGTTCTTC.

The chain is built from TRBV5-8 and TRBJ1-4; no definite D call. The germline V gene encodes CDR1 SGHTS and CDR2 YDEGEE. V lost 0 bases, J lost 0 bases, and 6 bases lay in between. The CDR3 covers 15 residues. The CDR3 DNA reads TGTGCCAGCAGCTTGGGAGTTGCAACTAATGAAAAACTGTTTTTT. It codes for CASSLGVATNEKLFF.

V gene TRBV4-1 combines with J gene TRBJ2-7, with 7 positions matching TRBD1. Germline assignment: CDR1 MGHRA and CDR2 YSYEKL. The trim removed 5 bases at V and 2 bases at J, leaving 6 bases unmatched. This CDR3 has 14 amino acids. CDR3 amino acids: CASSGTATTYEQYF. The CDR3 DNA follows: TGCGCCAGCAGCGGGACAGCCACTACCTACGAGCAGTACTTC.

CDR3 DNA sequence: TGTGCCAGTAGCGTGACGTCAGGGGGCTTCGAGACCCAGTACTTC. Translating it yields CASSVTSGGFETQYF. The genes are TRBV19 and TRBJ2-5; 8 bases line up with TRBD1. The J segment lost 5 bases and the V segment lost 6 bases, leaving 11 bases of the junction unmatched. From germline, CDR1 is LNHDA and CDR2 SQIVND (reference sequence). The CDR3 is 15 amino acids.

The V call is TRBV11-2, the J call TRBJ2-3; 7 nucleotides agree with TRBD1. CDR1 is SGHAT, CDR2 FQNNGV, per germline. V was pared by 1 base and J by 0 bases, with 4 bases of the junction left unmatched. The CDR3 runs 16 residues. CDR3: CASSLAGGYSTDTQYF. Here the CDR3 DNA reads TGTGCCAGCAGCTTAGCAGGGGGTTATAGCACAGATACGCAGTATTTT. The full variable domain, completed using reference TRBV11-2 and TRBJ2-3, is EAGVAQSPRYKIIEKRQSVAFWCNPISGHATLYWYQQILGQGPKLLIQFQNNGVVDDSQLPKDRFSAERLKGVDSTLKIQPAKLEDSAVYLCASSLAGGYSTDTQYFGPGTRLTVL.

The chain couples TRBV7-9 to TRBJ2-5; D not resolved. The end of the DNA aligns better with TRBJ2-7, so the J call may be wrong. Germline V lookup: CDR1 SEHNR, CDR2 FQNEAQ (reference sequence). The CDR3 loop spans 14 amino acids. As DNA, the CDR3 is TGTGCCAGCAGCTTAGGTCCAGGACCTTACGAGCAGTACTTC. It translates to CASSLGPGPYEQYF.

This clone was seen once. V and J are TRBV11-2 and TRBJ2-5; TRBD1 matches at 9 bases. Germline lookup yields CDR1 SGHAT and CDR2 FQNNGV. V trimming: 0 bases; J trimming: 4 bases; junction bases outside the gene matches: 3. The CDR3 is 15 residues long. CDR3 region: CASSLEQGAGETQYF. Here the CDR3 DNA reads TGTGCCAGCAGCTTAGAACAGGGGGCGGGAGAGACCCAGTACTTC.

The chain is built from TRBV6-1 and TRBJ2-5; tentatively, D is TRBD1 (5 bases). Germline values: CDR1 MNHNS, CDR2 SASEGT. The V end was cut by 0 bases, the J end by 3 bases, with 8 bases between. CDR3 size: 14 residues. CDR3 in DNA: TGTGCCAGCAGTGAAGCGCTCAGGGAAGAGACCCAGTACTTC. This translates into CASSEALREETQYF.

This chain joins TRBV15 and TRBJ2-1; a weak D match, TRBD1 (6 bases). Trimming removed 0 bases at V and 7 bases at J, with 16 bases between. The CDR3 is 16 residues long. Germline-derived CDR1 and CDR2 are LNHNV and YYDKDF (reference sequence). CDR3 region: CATSRDWAGDLNEQFF. The CDR3 region has the DNA TGTGCCACCAGCAGAGATTGGGCAGGGGATCTGAATGAGCAGTTCTTC.

The rearrangement uses TRBV5-1 and TRBJ2-1, with a tentative D call TRBD1 (5 bases). The CDR3 is 15 amino acids. Per germline, CDR1 SGHRS and CDR2 YFSETQ. Trimming pared 0 bases from V and 5 bases from J, leaving 12 bases between. CDR3 residues: CASSLAQGFDNEQFF. The CDR3 coding sequence is TGCGCCAGCAGCTTGGCTCAGGGATTTGACAATGAGCAGTTCTTC.

The chain is built from TRBV5-5 and TRBJ1-2, with D possibly TRBD1 on 5 matching bases. The V end lost 0 bases, the J end lost 3 bases, and 12 bases lay between the germline ends. Germline V lookup: CDR1 SGHKS, CDR2 YYEKEE (reference sequence). The CDR3 loop spans 15 amino acids. DNA for the CDR3: TGTGCCAGCAGCTTGGGTGCAGGGTATCACTATGGCTACACCTTC. Its protein product is CASSLGAGYHYGYTF.

This chain uses TRBV10-3 with TRBJ2-1; D remains unclear. The germline CDR1 and CDR2 sequences are ENHRY and SYGVKD. This CDR3 has 13 residues. V lost 2 bases to trimming and J lost 6 bases, with 8 bases between them. The CDR3 reads CAISEIELNEQFF. The DNA of the CDR3 is TGTGCCATCAGTGAGATTGAGCTCAATGAGCAGTTCTTC.

This chain links TRBV15 with TRBJ1-3; 7 nucleotides line up with TRBD1. The length of the CDR3 is 15 residues. Trimming took 3 bases from V and 4 from J; bases not matched to a gene: 6. CDR1 is LNHNV, CDR2 YYDKDF, per germline (reference sequence). CDR3 residues: CATSSYGTAGNTIYF. For the CDR3, the DNA is TGTGCCACCAGCAGTTACGGGACAGCAGGAAACACCATATATTTT.

This clone was seen a handful of times. J is TRBJ1-5 and V is TRBV4-2; possibly TRBD1 for D (5 bases). The length of the CDR3 is 13 residues. Trimming removed 1 base at V and 9 bases at J, with 10 bases between. Germline values: CDR1 LGHNA, CDR2 YNFKEQ. CDR3 residues: CASSQGTTGPQHF. The CDR3 coding sequence is TGTGCCAGCAGCCAAGGGACAACAGGGCCCCAGCATTTT.

The CDR3 DNA follows: TGTGCCAGCAGCCCGGGGGTACAGGTTCTAGACTACGAGCAGTACTTC. Its translation: CASSPGVQVLDYEQYF. This chain connects TRBV9 to TRBJ2-7; TRBD2 might be the D (6 bases). Germline V CDR1 and CDR2: SGDLS, YYNGEE. Trimming took off 4 bases at V and 3 bases at J, with 20 bases between the two ends. The CDR3 has 16 residues.

The chain recombines TRBV19 with TRBJ1-2; TRBD1 is a possible D gene (5 bases). Trimming left V 5 bases short and J 3 bases short, with 16 bases between. CDR3 length: 15 residues. Germline V gives CDR1 LNHDA, CDR2 SQIVND (reference sequence). CDR3 DNA sequence: TGTGCCAGTAGTCCTCGGGACGACAGCTACTATGGCTACACCTTC. Its protein product is CASSPRDDSYYGYTF.

This chain uses TRBV19 with TRBJ2-3, with D possibly matching TRBD1 (5 bases). The CDR3 runs 15 residues. Deletions cut 5 bases from V and 1 base from J, with 13 bases between. The germline CDR1 and CDR2 sequences are LNHDA and SQIVND (reference sequence). The CDR3 bases are TGTGCCAGTAGTTTAGGGGCGGCACGCACAGATACGCAGTATTTT. It codes for CASSLGAARTDTQYF.

The rearrangement uses TRBV25-1 and TRBJ2-7; D is unclear. Germline V lookup: CDR1 MGHDK, CDR2 SYGVNS. The CDR3 has 11 amino acids. V lost 1 base and J 7 bases, leaving 5 bases between the germline ends. CDR3 DNA sequence: TGTGCCAGCAGTGAATCTGGAGAGCAGTACTTC. Protein product: CASSESGEQYF.

This clone turned up a few times. The V and J genes are TRBV6-9 and TRBJ1-2, with D unclear. V shed 5 bases and J shed 4 bases, with 11 bases lying between them. Germline V CDR1 and CDR2: MNHGY, SVAAGI. CDR3 length: 13 amino acids. CDR3 coding DNA: TGTGCCAGCAGTCCTTATGGGTCCTATGGCTACACCTTC. It yields the protein CASSPYGSYGYTF.

The chain couples TRBV7-9 to TRBJ2-2; 10 nucleotides match TRBD2. Germline V lookup: CDR1 SEHNR, CDR2 FQNEAQ (reference sequence). This CDR3 comprises 16 residues. Losses at the gene ends were 4 bases for V and 6 bases for J; bases not matched to a gene: 8. CDR3 nucleotides: TGTGCCAGCAGCTACTCCCTAGCGGGAGTGGCCGGGGAGCTGTTTTTT. Amino acids: CASSYSLAGVAGELFF. Looking up the rest from reference TRBV7-9 and TRBJ2-2 gives the full variable domain: DTGVSQNPRHKITKRGQNVTFRCDPISEHNRLYWYRQTLGQGPEFLTYFQNEAQLEKSRLLSDRFSAERPKGSFSTLEIQRTEQGDSAMYLCASSYSLAGVAGELFFGEGSRLTVL.

The chain uses TRBV6-5 and TRBJ1-1; D gene unclear. CDR3 size: 12 residues. Germline values: CDR1 MNHEY, CDR2 SVGAGI. Trimming shortened V by 2 bases and J by 5 bases, and 6 bases separated the two germline ends. DNA for the CDR3: TGTGCCAGCAGTTACGCGGGGACTGAAGCTTTCTTT. Residues: CASSYAGTEAFF.